The present T cell receptor beta chain was sequenced within a study of T cell repertoires and HLA-DP antigens. Study in general: Sorted CD137+CD4+ samples averaged roughly 210 ng DNA; pre-culture CD4+ samples, about 1,200 ng.

With respect to this clone: The antigen is undetermined.

Primers targeted 54 TRBV and 13 TRBJ segments. The table came from immunoSEQ multiplex PCR; TCRdb's copy has only in-frame clones and leaves some out. The sample has some 120,000 clones, approximately 92% seen once. Per germline, CDR1 MNHEY and CDR2 SMNVEV (reference sequence). V was clipped by 5 bases and J by 4 bases, with 26 bases between them. The CDR3 is made up of 18 amino acids. The clonotype was recovered from a woman aged 18-30 years in good health and CMV-seronegative. The chain combines TRBV27 with TRBJ1-1; TRBD1 might be the D (5 bases). The sequenced material came from CD4+ T cells from PBMCs. The CDR3 DNA follows: TGTGCCAGCAGTCTAGACAGTTACGGGAACCGCGGCGGCACTGAAGCTTTCTTT. Its translation is CASSLDSYGNRGGTEAFF.